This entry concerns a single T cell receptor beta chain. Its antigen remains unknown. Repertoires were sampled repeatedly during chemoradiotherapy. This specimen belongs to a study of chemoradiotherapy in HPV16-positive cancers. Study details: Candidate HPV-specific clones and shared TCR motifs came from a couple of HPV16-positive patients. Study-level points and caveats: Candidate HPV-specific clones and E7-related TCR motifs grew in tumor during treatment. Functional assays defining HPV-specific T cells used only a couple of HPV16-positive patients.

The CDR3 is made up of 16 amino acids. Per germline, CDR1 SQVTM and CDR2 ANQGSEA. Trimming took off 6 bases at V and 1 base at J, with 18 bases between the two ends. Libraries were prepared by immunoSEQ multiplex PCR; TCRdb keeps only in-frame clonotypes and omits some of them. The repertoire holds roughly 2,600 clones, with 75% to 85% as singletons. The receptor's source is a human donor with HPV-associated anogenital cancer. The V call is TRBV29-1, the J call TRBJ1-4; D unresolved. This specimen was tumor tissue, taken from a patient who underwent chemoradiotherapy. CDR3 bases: TGCAGCGTCGCTACCGATGCCGGCCGAACTAATGAAAAACTGTTTTTT. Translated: CSVATDAGRTNEKLFF. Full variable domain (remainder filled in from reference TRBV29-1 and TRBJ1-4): SAVISQKPSRDICQRGTSLTIQCQVDSQVTMMFWYRQQPGQSLTLIATANQGSEATYESGFVIDKFPISRPNLTFSTLTVSNMSPEDSSIYLCSVATDAGRTNEKLFFGSGTQLSVL.